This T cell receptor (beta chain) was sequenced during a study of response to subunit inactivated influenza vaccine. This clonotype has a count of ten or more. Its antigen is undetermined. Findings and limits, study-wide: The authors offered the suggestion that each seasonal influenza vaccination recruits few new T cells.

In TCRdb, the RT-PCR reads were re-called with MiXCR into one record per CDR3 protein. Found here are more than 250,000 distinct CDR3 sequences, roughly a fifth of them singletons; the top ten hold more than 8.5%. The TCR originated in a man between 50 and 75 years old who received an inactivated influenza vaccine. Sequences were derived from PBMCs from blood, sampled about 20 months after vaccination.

The CDR3 protein is CASSLDAGFGYGYTF. The CDR3 DNA follows: TGTGCCAGCAGCTTAGATGCAGGGTTTGGCTATGGCTACACCTTC. The rearrangement uses TRBV7-2 and TRBJ1-2; a possible D gene is TRBD1 (5 bases). Germline V gene data show CDR1 as SGHTA and CDR2 as FQGNSA. The CDR3 length is 15 residues. The germline V and J ends were trimmed by 1 base and 4 bases, with 13 bases remaining between them.